This T cell receptor beta chain was retrieved from a study of CD8 T cells in ankylosing spondylitis. Broader study findings: Roughly eight highly homologous variants formed a TCR beta motif that appeared characteristic of ankylosing spondylitis blood. As for the disease-linked clones, they showed a CD8+ phenotype and occurred at relatively low frequencies in peripheral blood. A number of the motif variants had already been described in reactive arthritis synovial fluid and blood. Clones tied to disease were said to be significantly enriched in matched ankylosing spondylitis synovial fluid.

Notes on this clonotype: Its target is not known.

Using quantitative 5'-RACE with molecular barcodes, the authors made TCR beta libraries. TCRdb fed the 5' RACE reads into MiXCR, producing one record per CDR3 protein. The repertoire holds over 700,000 distinct CDR3 sequences, with roughly 19% as singletons. The ends lost 5 bases at V and 2 bases at J; junction bases unmatched: 3. This CDR3 is 16 amino acids long. The germline gives CDR1 KGHSH, CDR2 LQKENI. The chain links TRBV18 to TRBJ2-1, with 13 positions matching TRBD2. The sequence came from a male donor with ankylosing spondylitis. Sequenced material: blood, either unsorted or a sorted T cell fraction (not recorded which). CDR3 loop: CASSTGTSGTYNEQFF. CDR3 bases: TGTGCCAGCTCAACCGGGACTAGCGGGACCTACAATGAGCAGTTCTTC.